Sequencing of this T cell receptor (beta chain) was carried out in a study of early T cells in non-severe SARS-CoV-2 infection. Study-level background: From unsorted whole blood, bulk RNA was sequenced, and the chains remained unpaired. Findings and limits, study-wide: A preference for anti-spike CD8 responses marked VDJdb matching, which missed private and CD4 specificities.

In this sample, this clonotype turned up many times. Its antigen remains unknown. Individual cDNA molecules each received unique molecular identifiers attached to them. TCRdb reanalysed the 5' RACE reads using MiXCR and keeps one entry per CDR3 protein. The table has about 46,000 distinct CDR3 sequences, about 5.3% seen once; the top ten hold approximately 5.1%. This clonotype was sampled from an adult who was a healthcare worker with PCR-confirmed SARS-CoV-2 infection or an uninfected control (not recorded which). The source material was whole blood, sampled at baseline.

In DNA, the CDR3 is TGTGCCAGCAGCCCCGGGGGACAGGCGTTCACAGATACGCAGTATTTT. This codes for CASSPGGQAFTDTQYF. The V gene is TRBV3-1, the J gene TRBJ2-3; 8 nucleotides align to TRBD1. The CDR3 runs 16 residues. The V and J ends lost 4 bases and 2 bases, in that order; junction bases with no gene match: 8. Germline loops: CDR1 LGHDT, CDR2 YNNKEL (reference sequence).